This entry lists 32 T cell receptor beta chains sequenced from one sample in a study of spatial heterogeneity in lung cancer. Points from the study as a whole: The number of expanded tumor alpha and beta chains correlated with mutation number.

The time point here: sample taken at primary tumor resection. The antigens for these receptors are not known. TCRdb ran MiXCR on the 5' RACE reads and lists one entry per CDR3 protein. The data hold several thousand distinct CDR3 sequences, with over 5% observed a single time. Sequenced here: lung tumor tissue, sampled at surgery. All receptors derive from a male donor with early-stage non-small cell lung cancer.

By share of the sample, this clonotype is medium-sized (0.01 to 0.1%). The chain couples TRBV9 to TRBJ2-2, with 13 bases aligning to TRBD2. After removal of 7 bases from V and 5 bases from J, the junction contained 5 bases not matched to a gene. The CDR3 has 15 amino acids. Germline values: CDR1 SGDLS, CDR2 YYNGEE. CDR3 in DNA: TGTGCCAGCGGAAAGACTAGCGGGGGGACCGGGGAGCTGTTTTTT. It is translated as CASGKTSGGTGELFF.

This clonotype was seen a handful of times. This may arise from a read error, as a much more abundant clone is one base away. The CDR3: CASSIAEPCGKLFF. CDR3 DNA: TGTGCCAGTAGTATTGCAGAGCCCTGTGGAAAACTGTTTTTT. The chain recombines TRBV19 with TRBJ1-4; D uncertain. The V gene's germline CDR1 is LNHDA and CDR2 SQIVND (reference sequence). The V gene lost 3 bases and the J gene lost 10 bases, with 15 bases spanning the gap. CDR3 size: 14 residues.

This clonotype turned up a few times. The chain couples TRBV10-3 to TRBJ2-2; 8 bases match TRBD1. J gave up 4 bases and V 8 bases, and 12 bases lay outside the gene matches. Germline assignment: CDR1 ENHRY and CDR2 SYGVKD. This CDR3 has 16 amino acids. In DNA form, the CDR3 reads TGTGCCATCCCGAGGGAGGACAGGGCCAGCACCGGGGAGCTGTTTTTT. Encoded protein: CAIPREDRASTGELFF.

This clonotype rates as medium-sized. The CDR3 loop reads CASSTLQGAGYNEQFF. CDR3 nucleotide sequence: TGTGCCAGCTCCACACTACAGGGGGCGGGGTACAATGAGCAGTTCTTC. This sequence joins TRBV27 and TRBJ2-1; 9 bases line up with TRBD1. V gave up 8 bases and J gave up 4 bases; unmatched junction bases: 12. From germline, CDR1 is MNHEY and CDR2 SMNVEV (reference sequence). The CDR3 contains 16 residues.

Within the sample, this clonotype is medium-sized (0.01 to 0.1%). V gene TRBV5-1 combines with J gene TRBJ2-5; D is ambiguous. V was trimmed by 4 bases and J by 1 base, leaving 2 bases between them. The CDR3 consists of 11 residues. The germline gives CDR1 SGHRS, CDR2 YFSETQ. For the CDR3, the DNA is TGCGCCAGCAGCATCCAAGAGACCCAGTACTTC. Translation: CASSIQETQYF.

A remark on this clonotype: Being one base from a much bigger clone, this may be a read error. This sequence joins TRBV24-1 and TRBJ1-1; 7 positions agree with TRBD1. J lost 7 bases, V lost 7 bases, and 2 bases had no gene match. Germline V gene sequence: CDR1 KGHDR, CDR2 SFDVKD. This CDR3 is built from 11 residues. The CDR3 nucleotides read TGTGCCACCAGGGACAGGTGTGAAGCTTTCTTT. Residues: CATRDRCEAFF.

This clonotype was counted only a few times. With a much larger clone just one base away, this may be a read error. CDR3 nucleotide sequence: TGTGCCATCAGTGAGTCGTTGGGGAACTATGGCTACAACTTC. Its protein product is CAISESLGNYGYNF. V and J are TRBV10-3 and TRBJ1-2, with D unclear. Germline values: CDR1 ENHRY, CDR2 SYGVKD. The CDR3 is 14 residues long.

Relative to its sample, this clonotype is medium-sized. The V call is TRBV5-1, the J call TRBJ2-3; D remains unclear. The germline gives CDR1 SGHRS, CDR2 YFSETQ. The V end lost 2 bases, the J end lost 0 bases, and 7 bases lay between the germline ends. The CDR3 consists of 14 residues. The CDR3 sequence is CASSLLLSTDTQYF. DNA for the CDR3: TGCGCCAGCAGCTTACTCCTTAGCACAGATACGCAGTATTTT.

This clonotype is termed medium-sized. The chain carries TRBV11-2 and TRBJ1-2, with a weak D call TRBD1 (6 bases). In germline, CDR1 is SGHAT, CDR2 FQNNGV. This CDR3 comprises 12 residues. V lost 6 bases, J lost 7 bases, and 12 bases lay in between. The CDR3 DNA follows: TGTGCCAGCAGACAGGGCGTTAGTGGCTACACCTTC. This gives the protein CASRQGVSGYTF.

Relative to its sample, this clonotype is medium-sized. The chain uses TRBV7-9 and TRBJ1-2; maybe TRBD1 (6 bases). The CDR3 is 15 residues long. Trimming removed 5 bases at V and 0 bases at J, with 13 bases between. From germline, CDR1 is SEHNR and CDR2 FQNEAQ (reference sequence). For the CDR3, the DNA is TGTGCCAGCAGCCTGTCTCGGACAGCTAACTATGGCTACACCTTC. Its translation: CASSLSRTANYGYTF.

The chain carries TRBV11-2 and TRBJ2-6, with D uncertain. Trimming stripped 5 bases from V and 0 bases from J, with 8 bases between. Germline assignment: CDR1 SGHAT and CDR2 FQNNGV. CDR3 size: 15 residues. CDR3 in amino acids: CASSRLVSGANVLTF. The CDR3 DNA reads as TGTGCCAGCAGCCGCCTTGTCTCTGGGGCCAACGTCCTGACTTTC.

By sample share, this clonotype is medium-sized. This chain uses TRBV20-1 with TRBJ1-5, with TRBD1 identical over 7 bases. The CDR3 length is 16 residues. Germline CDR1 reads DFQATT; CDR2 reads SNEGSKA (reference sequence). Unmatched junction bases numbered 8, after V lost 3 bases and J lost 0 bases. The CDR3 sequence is CSASTGQENSNQPQHF. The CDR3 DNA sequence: TGCAGTGCTAGCACTGGACAGGAGAATAGCAATCAGCCCCAGCATTTT.

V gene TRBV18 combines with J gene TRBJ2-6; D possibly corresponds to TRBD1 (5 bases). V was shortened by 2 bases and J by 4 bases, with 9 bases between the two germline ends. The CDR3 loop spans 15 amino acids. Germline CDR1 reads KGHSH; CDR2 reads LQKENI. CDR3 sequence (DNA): TGTGCCAGCTCACCATCGCCAGGGGGGGCCAACGTCCTGACTTTC. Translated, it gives CASSPSPGGANVLTF.

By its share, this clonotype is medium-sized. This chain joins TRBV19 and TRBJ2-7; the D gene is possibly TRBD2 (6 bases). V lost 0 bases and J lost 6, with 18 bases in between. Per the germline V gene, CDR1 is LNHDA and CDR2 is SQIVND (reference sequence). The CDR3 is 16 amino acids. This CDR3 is CASSIDLSAGLGEQYF. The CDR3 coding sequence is TGTGCCAGTAGTATAGATCTCAGCGCGGGGTTGGGCGAGCAGTACTTC.

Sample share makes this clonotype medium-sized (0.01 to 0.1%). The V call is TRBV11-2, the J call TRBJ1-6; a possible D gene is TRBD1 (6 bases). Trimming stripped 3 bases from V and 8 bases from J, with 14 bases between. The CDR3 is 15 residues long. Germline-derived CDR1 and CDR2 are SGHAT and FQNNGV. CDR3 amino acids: CASSFLGGSDSPLHF. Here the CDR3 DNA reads TGTGCCAGCAGCTTCCTAGGGGGGAGTGATTCACCCCTCCACTTT.

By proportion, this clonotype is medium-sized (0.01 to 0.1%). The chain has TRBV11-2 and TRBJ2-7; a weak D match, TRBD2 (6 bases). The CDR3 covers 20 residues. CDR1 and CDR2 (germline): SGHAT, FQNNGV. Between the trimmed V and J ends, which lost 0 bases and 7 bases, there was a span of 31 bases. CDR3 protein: CASSLDSARLGRGLRGEQYF. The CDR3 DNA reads TGTGCCAGCAGCTTAGATTCGGCCAGACTAGGACGGGGATTGCGAGGGGAGCAGTACTTC.

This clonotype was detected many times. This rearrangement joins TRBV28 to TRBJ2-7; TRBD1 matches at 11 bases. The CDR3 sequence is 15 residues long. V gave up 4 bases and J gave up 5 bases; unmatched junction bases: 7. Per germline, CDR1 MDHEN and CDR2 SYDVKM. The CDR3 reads CASSSLGQGVNEQYF. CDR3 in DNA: TGTGCCAGCAGTTCCCTGGGACAGGGGGTCAACGAGCAGTACTTC.

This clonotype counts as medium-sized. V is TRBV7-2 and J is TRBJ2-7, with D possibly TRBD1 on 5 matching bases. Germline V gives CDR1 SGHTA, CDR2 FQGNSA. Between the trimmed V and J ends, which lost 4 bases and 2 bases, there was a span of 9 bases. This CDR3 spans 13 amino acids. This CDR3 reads CASSSVTAYEQYF. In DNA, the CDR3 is TGTGCCAGCAGCTCCGTGACAGCCTACGAGCAGTACTTC.

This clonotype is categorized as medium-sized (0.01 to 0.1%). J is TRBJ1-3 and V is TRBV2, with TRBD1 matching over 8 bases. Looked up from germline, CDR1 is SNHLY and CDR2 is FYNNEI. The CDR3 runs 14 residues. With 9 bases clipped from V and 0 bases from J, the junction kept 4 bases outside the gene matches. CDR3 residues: CARSTGDSGNTIYF. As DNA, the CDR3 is TGTGCCAGATCGACAGGGGACTCTGGAAACACCATATATTTT.

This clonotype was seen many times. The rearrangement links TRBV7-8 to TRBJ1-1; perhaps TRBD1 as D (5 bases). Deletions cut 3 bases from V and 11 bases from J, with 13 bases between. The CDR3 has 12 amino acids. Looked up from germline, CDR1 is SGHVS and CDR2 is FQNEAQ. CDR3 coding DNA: TGTGCCAGCAGCTTGAGGAGTGACAGCGCTTTCTTT. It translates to CASSLRSDSAFF.

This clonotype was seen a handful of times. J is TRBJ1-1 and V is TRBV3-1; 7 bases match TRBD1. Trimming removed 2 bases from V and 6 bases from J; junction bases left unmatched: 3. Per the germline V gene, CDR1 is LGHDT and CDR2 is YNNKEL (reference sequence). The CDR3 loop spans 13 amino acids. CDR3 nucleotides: TGTGCCAGCAGCCAACCTCAGGGGGCTGAAGCTTTCTTT. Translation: CASSQPQGAEAFF.

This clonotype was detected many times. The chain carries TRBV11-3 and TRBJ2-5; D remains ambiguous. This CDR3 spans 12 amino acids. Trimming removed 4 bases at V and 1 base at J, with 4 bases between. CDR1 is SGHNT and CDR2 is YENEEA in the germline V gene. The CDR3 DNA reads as TGTGCCAGCAGCTCTCTCCAAGAGACCCAGTACTTC. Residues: CASSSLQETQYF.

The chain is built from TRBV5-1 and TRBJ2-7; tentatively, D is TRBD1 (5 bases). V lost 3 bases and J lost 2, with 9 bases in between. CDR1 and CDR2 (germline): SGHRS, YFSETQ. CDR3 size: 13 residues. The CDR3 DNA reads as TGCGCCAGCAGCTCGACAGTGACCTACGAGCAGTACTTC. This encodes CASSSTVTYEQYF.

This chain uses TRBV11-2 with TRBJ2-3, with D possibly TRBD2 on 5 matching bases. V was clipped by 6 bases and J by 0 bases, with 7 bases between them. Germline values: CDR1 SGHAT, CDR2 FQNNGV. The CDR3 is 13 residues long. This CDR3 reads CASRLESTDTQYF. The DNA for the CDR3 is TGTGCCAGCAGACTAGAGAGCACAGATACGCAGTATTTT.

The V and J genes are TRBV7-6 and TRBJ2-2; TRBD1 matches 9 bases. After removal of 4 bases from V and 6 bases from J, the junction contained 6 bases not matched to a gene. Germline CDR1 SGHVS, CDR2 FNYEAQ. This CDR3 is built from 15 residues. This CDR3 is CASSYPGQGSGELFF. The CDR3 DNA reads TGTGCCAGCAGCTATCCGGGACAGGGTTCCGGGGAGCTGTTTTTT.

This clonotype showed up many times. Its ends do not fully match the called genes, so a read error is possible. As DNA, the CDR3 is TGTGCCATCAATGGACAGGAGGTTTGGTCCTTC. This translates into CAINGQEVWSF. The gene calls are TRBV10-3 and TRBJ1-2; 7 bases are a match to TRBD1. This CDR3 is built from 11 residues. Germline-derived CDR1 and CDR2 are ENHRY and SYGVKD.

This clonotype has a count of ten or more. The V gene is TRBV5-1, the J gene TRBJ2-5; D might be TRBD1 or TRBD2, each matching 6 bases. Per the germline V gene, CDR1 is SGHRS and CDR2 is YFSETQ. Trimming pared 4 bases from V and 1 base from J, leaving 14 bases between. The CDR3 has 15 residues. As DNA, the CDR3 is TGCGCCAGCAGCCCCGAAGGGGGGCGCCAAGAGACCCAGTACTTC. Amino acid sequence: CASSPEGGRQETQYF.

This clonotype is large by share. Here the CDR3 reads CASSIPRDRREKLFF. CDR3 bases: TGTGCCAGCAGCATCCCCCGGGACAGACGTGAAAAACTGTTTTTT. This sequence joins TRBV7-9 and TRBJ1-4; 7 bases are shared with TRBD1. CDR1 and CDR2 (germline): SEHNR, FQNEAQ (reference sequence). This CDR3 contains 15 residues. Germline trimming cut 5 bases from V and 7 bases from J; bases unmatched to any gene: 10. Drawing the rest from reference TRBV7-9 and TRBJ1-4, the complete variable domain is DTGVSQNPRHKITKRGQNVTFRCDPISEHNRLYWYRQTLGQGPEFLTYFQNEAQLEKSRLLSDRFSAERPKGSFSTLEIQRTEQGDSAMYLCASSIPRDRREKLFFGSGTQLSVL.

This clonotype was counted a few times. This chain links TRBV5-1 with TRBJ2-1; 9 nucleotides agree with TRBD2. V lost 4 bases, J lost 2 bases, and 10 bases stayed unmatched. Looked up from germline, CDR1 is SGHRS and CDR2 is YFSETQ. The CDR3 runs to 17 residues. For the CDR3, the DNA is TGCGCCAGCAGCCCGAGTGGCGGGGGGGCTACCTACAATGAGCAGTTCTTC. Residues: CASSPSGGGATYNEQFF.

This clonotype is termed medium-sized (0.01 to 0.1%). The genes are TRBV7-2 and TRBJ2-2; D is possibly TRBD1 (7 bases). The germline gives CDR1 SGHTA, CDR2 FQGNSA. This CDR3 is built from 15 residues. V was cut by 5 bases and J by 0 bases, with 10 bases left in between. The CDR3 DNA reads TGTGCCAGCAGCGCGGGACAGACGAACACCGGGGAGCTGTTTTTT. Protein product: CASSAGQTNTGELFF.

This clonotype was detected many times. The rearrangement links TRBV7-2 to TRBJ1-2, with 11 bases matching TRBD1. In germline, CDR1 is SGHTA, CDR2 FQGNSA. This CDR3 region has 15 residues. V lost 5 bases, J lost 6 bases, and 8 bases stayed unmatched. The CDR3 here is CASSPRTGGANGYTF. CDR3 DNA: TGTGCCAGCAGCCCCCGGACAGGGGGCGCGAATGGCTACACCTTC. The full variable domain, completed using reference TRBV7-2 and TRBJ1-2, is GAGVSQSPSNKVTEKGKDVELRCDPISGHTALYWYRQSLGQGLEFLIYFQGNSAPDKSGLPSDRFSAERTGGSVSTLTIQRTQQEDSAVYLCASSPRTGGANGYTFGSGTRLTVV.

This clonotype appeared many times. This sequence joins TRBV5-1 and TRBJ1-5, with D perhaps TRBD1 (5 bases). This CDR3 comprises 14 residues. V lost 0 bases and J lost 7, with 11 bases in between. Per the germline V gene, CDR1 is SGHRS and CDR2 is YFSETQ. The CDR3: CASSLEEGKQPQHF. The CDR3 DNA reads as TGCGCCAGCAGCTTGGAAGAGGGGAAACAGCCCCAGCATTTT.